A selection of T cell receptor beta chains follows, all from one sample in a study of response to subunit inactivated influenza vaccine. TCRdb passed the RT-PCR reads through MiXCR, listing each CDR3 protein once. The profile shows around 480,000 distinct CDR3 sequences, approximately 17% of them singletons. The sequences come from CD4+ T cells sorted from PBMCs, collected around 2 years after vaccination. These receptors originate from a man aged 50 to 69 who received an inactivated influenza vaccine. Both conserved end residues are part of each CDR3. Fields, in order: V gene, J gene, clone size, D gene, CDR3 protein, CDR3 DNA. A D gene is named only where the DNA matches it firmly. Some rows have no size entry. The others give once, few or many, or a class for an expanded clone.

>TRBV20-1|TRBJ1-5|.|TRBD1
CSALMTGGLNQPQHF
TGCAGTGCTCTAATGACAGGGGGCTTGAATCAGCCCCAGCATTTT
>TRBV6-2/TRBV6-3|TRBJ2-7|many|.
CASSFNPISRIAYEQYF
TGTGCCAGCAGTTTCAACCCAATTTCCAGGATCGCCTACGAGCAGTACTTC
>TRBV12-5|TRBJ2-3|.|.
CASGGSGAKDTQYF
TGTGCTAGTGGTGGTTCAGGGGCTAAAGATACGCAGTATTTT
>TRBV5-1|TRBJ2-7|.|.
CASSQDTVQYF
TGCGCCAGCAGCCAGGATACGGTGCAGTACTTC
>TRBV5-1|TRBJ2-1|.|TRBD2
CASSPGLATKNEQFF
TGCGCCAGCAGCCCGGGACTAGCGACGAAGAATGAGCAGTTCTTC
>TRBV4-1|TRBJ2-7|many|TRBD2
CASSQVASGSYEQYF
TGCGCCAGCAGCCAAGTAGCTAGCGGCTCCTACGAGCAGTACTTC
>TRBV12-3/TRBV12-4|TRBJ2-2|.|.
CASSLGGVVTGELFF
TGTGCCAGCAGTTTAGGCGGGGTAGTCACCGGGGAGCTGTTTTTT
>TRBV29-1|TRBJ1-1|.|.
CSVEKSPNTEAFF
TGCAGCGTTGAGAAGTCACCGAACACTGAAGCTTTCTTT
>TRBV5-5|TRBJ2-7|few|.
CASSRLGGDGAYEQYF
TGTGCCAGCAGCAGGCTGGGGGGTGACGGAGCCTACGAGCAGTACTTC
>TRBV20-1|TRBJ2-7|.|.
CSARDGSTSYEQYF
TGCAGTGCTAGAGATGGATCGACCTCCTACGAGCAGTACTTC
>TRBV30|TRBJ2-3|.|TRBD2
CAWSRGGTDTQYF
TGTGCCTGGAGTCGGGGGGGCACAGATACGCAGTATTTT
>TRBV18|TRBJ2-4|.|TRBD1
CASSPMGQGDIQYF
TGTGCCAGCTCACCAATGGGACAGGGGGACATTCAGTACTTC
>TRBV12-3/TRBV12-4|TRBJ2-3|few|TRBD2
CASSENSGLPSQDTQYF
TGTGCCAGCAGTGAGAATTCGGGACTACCTTCCCAAGATACGCAGTATTTT
>TRBV11-2|TRBJ2-1|.|.
CASSIFDRSNEQFF
TGTGCCAGCAGCATCTTTGACAGGAGCAATGAGCAGTTCTTC
>TRBV12-3/TRBV12-4|TRBJ1-2|many|TRBD1
CASSFRDRGEGYTF
TGTGCCAGCAGTTTTCGGGACAGGGGTGAAGGCTACACCTTC
>TRBV10-3|TRBJ1-4|few|.
CATQTVGDEKLFF
TGTGCCACACAGACGGTGGGGGATGAAAAACTGTTTTTT
>TRBV27|TRBJ2-2|few|.
CASWRRNTGELFF
TGTGCCAGCTGGCGACGGAACACCGGGGAGCTGTTTTTT
>TRBV24-1|TRBJ2-1|.|TRBD2
CATSALTSGGYNEQFF
TGTGCCACCAGTGCCCTGACTAGCGGGGGGTACAATGAGCAGTTCTTC
>TRBV10-3|TRBJ2-2|many|TRBD1
CAIREWTGGTGELFF
TGTGCCATCAGGGAATGGACAGGGGGCACCGGGGAGCTGTTTTTT
>TRBV6-1|TRBJ2-2|.|TRBD2
CASSGTSGGYGGELFF
TGTGCCAGCAGTGGAACTAGCGGGGGGTACGGCGGGGAGCTGTTTTTT
>TRBV9|TRBJ2-3|.|TRBD2
CASSVALATITDTQYF
TGTGCCAGCAGCGTAGCACTAGCGACTATCACAGATACGCAGTATTTT
>TRBV20-1|TRBJ2-7|few|TRBD1
CSARDGTGLGQYF
TGCAGTGCTAGAGATGGGACAGGTCTGGGGCAGTACTTC
>TRBV5-1|TRBJ2-1|few|.
CASSLAPTQVDEQFF
TGCGCCAGCAGCTTGGCTCCGACACAGGTCGATGAGCAGTTCTTC
>TRBV2|TRBJ1-3|.|.
CASSQNLAGNTIYF
TGTGCCAGCAGCCAGAACCTCGCTGGAAACACCATATATTTT
>TRBV28|TRBJ1-1|.|TRBD1
CASSGTGAPNTEAFF
TGTGCCAGCAGTGGGACAGGGGCTCCGAACACTGAAGCTTTCTTT
>TRBV5-5|TRBJ1-2|few|.
CASSLETSNYGYTF
TGTGCCAGCAGCTTGGAGACATCTAACTATGGCTACACCTTC
>TRBV9|TRBJ2-7|.|.
CASSVETGNYEQYF
TGTGCCAGCAGCGTAGAGACAGGTAACTACGAGCAGTACTTC
>TRBV12-3/TRBV12-4|TRBJ2-1|.|TRBD2
CASSFLPSGRYNEQFF
TGTGCCAGCAGTTTTCTACCTAGCGGGAGGTACAATGAGCAGTTCTTC
>TRBV10-3|TRBJ2-5|many|.
CAISAGETQYF
TGTGCCATCAGTGCCGGAGAGACCCAGTACTTC
>TRBV9|TRBJ2-3|few|.
CASSVGGQATDTQYF
TGTGCCAGCAGCGTTGGAGGCCAGGCAACAGATACGCAGTATTTT
>TRBV5-5|TRBJ2-1|many|.
CASSLGTTYNEQFF
TGTGCCAGCAGCTTGGGGACAACCTACAATGAGCAGTTCTTC
>TRBV4-1|TRBJ2-5|.|TRBD2
CASSLTSGGRETQYF
TGCGCCAGCAGCCTGACTAGCGGGGGAAGGGAGACCCAGTACTTC
>TRBV7-9|TRBJ2-3|.|TRBD2
CASSFASGGAGDTQYF
TGTGCCAGCAGCTTCGCTAGCGGGGGGGCGGGGGATACGCAGTATTTT
>TRBV3-1|TRBJ2-3|.|.
CASSQGIQDLTDTQYF
TGTGCCAGCAGCCAGGGAATACAGGACCTCACAGATACGCAGTATTTT
>TRBV20-1|TRBJ1-4|few|.
CSARGAINEKLFF
TGCAGTGCGCGGGGGGCTATTAATGAAAAACTGTTTTTT
>TRBV10-3|TRBJ2-1|.|TRBD1
CAIRQGAGTHNEQFF
TGTGCCATCAGGCAGGGGGCCGGCACACACAATGAGCAGTTCTTC
>TRBV6-5|TRBJ1-5|.|.
CASSTPGAGNQPQHF
TGTGCCAGCAGTACTCCGGGGGCTGGCAATCAGCCCCAGCATTTT
>TRBV7-2|TRBJ2-7|few|TRBD1
CASSQPGQSLYEQYF
TGTGCCAGCAGCCAACCGGGACAGAGTCTCTACGAGCAGTACTTC
>TRBV10-2|TRBJ2-1|few|.
CASSTGSPRSYNEQFF
TGCGCCAGCAGTACAGGGAGCCCAAGATCCTACAATGAGCAGTTCTTC
>TRBV7-8|TRBJ2-3|.|.
CASSLRRVPPDTQYF
TGTGCCAGCAGCTTAAGAAGAGTTCCCCCAGATACGCAGTATTTT
>TRBV5-1|TRBJ2-2|.|TRBD1
CASSLDSGGAGTGELFF
TGCGCCAGCAGCTTGGATTCAGGGGGCGCCGGCACCGGGGAGCTGTTTTTT
>TRBV28|TRBJ2-7|.|.
CASSTSGGGPYEQYF
TGTGCCAGCAGTACCTCTGGCGGGGGCCCATACGAGCAGTACTTC
>TRBV20-1|TRBJ2-5|.|.
CSASLGETQYF
TGCAGTGCTAGTCTAGGGGAGACCCAGTACTTC
>TRBV9|TRBJ2-1|few|TRBD2
CASSVIAGGYNEQFF
TGTGCCAGCAGCGTAATCGCGGGGGGCTACAATGAGCAGTTCTTC
>TRBV15|TRBJ2-3|few|.
CATSRDPMASLRADTQYF
TGTGCCACCAGCAGAGATCCAATGGCGTCTCTGCGCGCAGATACGCAGTATTTT
>TRBV25-1|TRBJ1-2|few|TRBD1
CASSDTTGVGGYTF
TGTGCCAGCAGTGACACTACAGGGGTTGGAGGCTACACCTTC
>TRBV9|TRBJ2-1|.|.
CASSVAGPGNNEQFF
TGTGCCAGCAGCGTAGCGGGCCCGGGGAACAATGAGCAGTTCTTC
>TRBV7-2|TRBJ2-7|few|TRBD2
CASSPRTSGENEQYF
TGTGCCAGCAGCCCCAGGACTAGCGGGGAGAACGAGCAGTACTTC
>TRBV20-1|TRBJ1-3|.|.
CSARVLGDNGNTIYF
TGCAGTGCTAGGGTGCTCGGGGACAACGGAAACACCATATATTTT
>TRBV10-3|TRBJ2-2|few|.
CAISEGTTGELFF
TGTGCCATCAGTGAGGGAACCACCGGGGAGCTGTTTTTT
>TRBV4-2|TRBJ2-3|few|TRBD2
CASSRVGLADTDTQYF
TGTGCCAGCAGCCGGGTGGGGCTAGCGGACACAGATACGCAGTATTTT
>TRBV10-3|TRBJ2-1|many|.
CAISSANEQFF
TGTGCCATCAGCTCTGCGAATGAGCAGTTCTTC
>TRBV4-1|TRBJ1-4|.|TRBD1
CASSPGTGFEKLFF
TGCGCCAGCAGCCCCGGGACAGGGTTCGAAAAACTGTTTTTT